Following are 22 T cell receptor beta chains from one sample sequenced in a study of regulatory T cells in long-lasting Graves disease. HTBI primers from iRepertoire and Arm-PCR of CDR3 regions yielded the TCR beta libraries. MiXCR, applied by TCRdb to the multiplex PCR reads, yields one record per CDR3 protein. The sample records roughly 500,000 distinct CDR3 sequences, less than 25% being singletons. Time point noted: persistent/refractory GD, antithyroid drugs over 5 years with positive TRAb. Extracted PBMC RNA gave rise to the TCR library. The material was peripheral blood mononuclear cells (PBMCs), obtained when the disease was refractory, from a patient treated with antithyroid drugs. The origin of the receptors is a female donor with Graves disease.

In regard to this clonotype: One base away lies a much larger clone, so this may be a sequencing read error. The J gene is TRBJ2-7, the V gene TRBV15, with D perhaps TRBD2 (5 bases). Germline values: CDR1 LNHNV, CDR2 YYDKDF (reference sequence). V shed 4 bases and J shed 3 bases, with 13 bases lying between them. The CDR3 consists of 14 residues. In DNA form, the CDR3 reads TGTGCCACCAGCAACGCGGGCAGACTCTACGAGCAGTACTTC. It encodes CATSNAGRLYEQYF. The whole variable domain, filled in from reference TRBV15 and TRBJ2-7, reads DAMVIQNPRYQVTQFGKPVTLSCSQTLNHNVMYWYQQKSSQAPKLLFHYYDKDFNNEADTPDNFQSRRPNTSFCFLDIRSPGLGDTAMYLCATSNAGRLYEQYFGPGTRLTVT.

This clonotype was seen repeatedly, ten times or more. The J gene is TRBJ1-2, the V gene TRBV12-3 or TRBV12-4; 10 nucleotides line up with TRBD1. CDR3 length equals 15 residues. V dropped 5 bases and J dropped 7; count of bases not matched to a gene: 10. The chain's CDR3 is CASSTSDRGLGGYTF. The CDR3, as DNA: TGTGCCAGCAGTACCTCCGACAGGGGGCTTGGTGGCTACACCTTC.

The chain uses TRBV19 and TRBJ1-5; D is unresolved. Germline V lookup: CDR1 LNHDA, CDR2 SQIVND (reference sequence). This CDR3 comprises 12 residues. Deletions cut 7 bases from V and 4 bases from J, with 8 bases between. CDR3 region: CASISGNQPQHF. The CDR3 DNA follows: TGTGCCAGTATTTCGGGGAATCAGCCCCAGCATTTT. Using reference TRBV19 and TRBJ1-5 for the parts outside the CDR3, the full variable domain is DGGITQSPKYLFRKEGQNVTLSCEQNLNHDAMYWYRQDPGQGLRLIYYSQIVNDFQKGDIAEGYSVSREKKESFPLTVTSAQKNPTAFYLCASISGNQPQHFGDGTRLSIL.

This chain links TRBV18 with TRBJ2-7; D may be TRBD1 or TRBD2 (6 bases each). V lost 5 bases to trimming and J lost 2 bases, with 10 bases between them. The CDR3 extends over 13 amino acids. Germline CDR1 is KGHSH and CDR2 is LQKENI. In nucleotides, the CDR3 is TGTGCCAGCTCAAAGGGGGGTCCCTACGAGCAGTACTTC. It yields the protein CASSKGGPYEQYF.

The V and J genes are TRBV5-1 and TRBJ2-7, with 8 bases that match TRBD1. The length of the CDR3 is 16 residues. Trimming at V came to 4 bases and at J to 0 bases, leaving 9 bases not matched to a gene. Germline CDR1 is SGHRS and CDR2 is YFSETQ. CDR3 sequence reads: CASSPDPQGVSYEQYF. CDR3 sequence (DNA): TGCGCCAGCAGCCCGGATCCACAGGGGGTCTCCTACGAGCAGTACTTC. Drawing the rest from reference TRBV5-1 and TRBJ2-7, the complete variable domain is KAGVTQTPRYLIKTRGQQVTLSCSPISGHRSVSWYQQTPGQGLQFLFEYFSETQRNKGNFPGRFSGRQFSNSRSEMNVSTLELGDSALYLCASSPDPQGVSYEQYFGPGTRLTVT.

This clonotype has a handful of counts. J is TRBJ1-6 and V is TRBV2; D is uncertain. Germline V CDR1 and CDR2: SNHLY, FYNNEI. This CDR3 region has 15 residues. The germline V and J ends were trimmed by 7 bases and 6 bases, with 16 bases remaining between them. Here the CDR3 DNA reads TGTGCCAGCAAGAGGACCGAGAATATTAATTCACCCCTCCACTTT. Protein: CASKRTENINSPLHF. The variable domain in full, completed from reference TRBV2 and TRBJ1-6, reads EPEVTQTPSHQVTQMGQEVILRCVPISNHLYFYWYRQILGQKVEFLVSFYNNEISEKSEIFDDQFSVERPDGSNFTLKIRSTKLEDSAMYFCASKRTENINSPLHFGNGTRLTVT.

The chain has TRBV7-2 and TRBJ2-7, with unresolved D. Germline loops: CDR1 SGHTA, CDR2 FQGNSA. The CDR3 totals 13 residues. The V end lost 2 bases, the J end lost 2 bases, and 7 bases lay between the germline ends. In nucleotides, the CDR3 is TGTGCCAGCAGCTTAACTCTGGCCTACGAGCAGTACTTC. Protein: CASSLTLAYEQYF.

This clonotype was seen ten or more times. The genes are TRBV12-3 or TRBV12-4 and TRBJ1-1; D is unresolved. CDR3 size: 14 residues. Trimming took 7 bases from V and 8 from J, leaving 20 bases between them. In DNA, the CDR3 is TGTGCCAGCACCCAAACGGACGGGAGCGGCGAAGCTTTCTTT. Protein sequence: CASTQTDGSGEAFF.

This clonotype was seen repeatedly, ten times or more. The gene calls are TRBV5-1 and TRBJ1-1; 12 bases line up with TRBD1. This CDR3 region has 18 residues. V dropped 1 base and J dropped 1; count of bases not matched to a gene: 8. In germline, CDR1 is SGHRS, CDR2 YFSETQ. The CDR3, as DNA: TGCGCCAGCAGCTTGTCCCGGGACAGGGGGCTGGCGAACACTGAAGCTTTCTTT. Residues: CASSLSRDRGLANTEAFF. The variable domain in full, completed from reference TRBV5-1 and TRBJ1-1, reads KAGVTQTPRYLIKTRGQQVTLSCSPISGHRSVSWYQQTPGQGLQFLFEYFSETQRNKGNFPGRFSGRQFSNSRSEMNVSTLELGDSALYLCASSLSRDRGLANTEAFFGQGTRLTVV.

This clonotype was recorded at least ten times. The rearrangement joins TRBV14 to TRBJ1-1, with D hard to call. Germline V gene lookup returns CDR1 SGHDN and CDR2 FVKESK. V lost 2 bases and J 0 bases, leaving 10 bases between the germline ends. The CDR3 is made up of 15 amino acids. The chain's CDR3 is CASSQLQLMNTEAFF. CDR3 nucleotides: TGTGCCAGCAGCCAACTACAGCTTATGAACACTGAAGCTTTCTTT.

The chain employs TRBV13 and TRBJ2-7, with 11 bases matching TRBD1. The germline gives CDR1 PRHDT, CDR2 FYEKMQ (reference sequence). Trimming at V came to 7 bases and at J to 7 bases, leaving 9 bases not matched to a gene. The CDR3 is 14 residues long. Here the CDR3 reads CASTQGQGAREQYF. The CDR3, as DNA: TGTGCCAGCACCCAAGGACAGGGGGCTCGGGAGCAGTACTTC. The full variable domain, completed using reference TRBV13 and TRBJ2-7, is AAGVIQSPRHLIKEKRETATLKCYPIPRHDTVYWYQQGPGQDPQFLISFYEKMQSDKGSIPDRFSAQQFSDYHSELNMSSLELGDSALYFCASTQGQGAREQYFGPGTRLTVT.

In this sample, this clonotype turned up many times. The CDR3 nucleotides read TGTGCCAGCAGTGCCTTGGGGGCTGGGGATGAAAAACTGTTTTTT. It translates to CASSALGAGDEKLFF. This chain links TRBV2 with TRBJ1-4; tentatively, D is TRBD1 (6 bases). The ends were cut back, 4 bases at V and 6 bases at J, with 15 bases in the middle. CDR3 size: 15 residues. Germline-derived CDR1 and CDR2 are SNHLY and FYNNEI. The variable domain in full, completed from reference TRBV2 and TRBJ1-4, reads EPEVTQTPSHQVTQMGQEVILRCVPISNHLYFYWYRQILGQKVEFLVSFYNNEISEKSEIFDDQFSVERPDGSNFTLKIRSTKLEDSAMYFCASSALGAGDEKLFFGSGTQLSVL.

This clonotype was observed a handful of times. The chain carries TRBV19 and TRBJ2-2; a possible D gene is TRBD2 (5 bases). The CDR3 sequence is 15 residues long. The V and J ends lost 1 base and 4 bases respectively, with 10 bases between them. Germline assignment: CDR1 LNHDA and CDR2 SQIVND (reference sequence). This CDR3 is CASSIAGIGTGELFF. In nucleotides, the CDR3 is TGTGCCAGTAGTATAGCGGGAATCGGCACCGGGGAGCTGTTTTTT.

CDR3 protein: CATSDWDRAGETQYF. The CDR3 DNA reads as TGTGCCACCAGTGATTGGGACAGGGCGGGGGAGACCCAGTACTTC. V and J are TRBV24-1 and TRBJ2-5; 9 positions match TRBD1. The length of the CDR3 is 15 residues. Germline V CDR1 and CDR2: KGHDR, SFDVKD. With V trimmed by 2 bases and J by 5 bases, 5 bases remained unmatched.

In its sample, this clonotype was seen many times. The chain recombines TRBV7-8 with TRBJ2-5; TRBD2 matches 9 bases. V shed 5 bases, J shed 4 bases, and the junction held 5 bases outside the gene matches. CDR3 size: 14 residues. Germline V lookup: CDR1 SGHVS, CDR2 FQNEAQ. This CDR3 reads CASSARLAAETQYF. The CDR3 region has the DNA TGTGCCAGCAGCGCCCGACTAGCGGCAGAGACCCAGTACTTC.

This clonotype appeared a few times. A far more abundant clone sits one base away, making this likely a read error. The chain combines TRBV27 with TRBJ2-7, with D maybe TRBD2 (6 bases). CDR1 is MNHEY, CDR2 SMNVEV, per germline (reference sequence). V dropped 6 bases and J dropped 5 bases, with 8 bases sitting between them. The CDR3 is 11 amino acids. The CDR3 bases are TGTGCCAGCAGCTCGGGGGACGAGCAGTACTTC. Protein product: CASSSGDEQYF.

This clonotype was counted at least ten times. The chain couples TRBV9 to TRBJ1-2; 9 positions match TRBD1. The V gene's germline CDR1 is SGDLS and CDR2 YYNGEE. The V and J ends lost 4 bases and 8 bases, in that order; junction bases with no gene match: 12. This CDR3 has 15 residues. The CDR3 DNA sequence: TGTGCCAGCAGCCCCGGACAGGGGATTTTTCTAGGCTACACCTTC. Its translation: CASSPGQGIFLGYTF.

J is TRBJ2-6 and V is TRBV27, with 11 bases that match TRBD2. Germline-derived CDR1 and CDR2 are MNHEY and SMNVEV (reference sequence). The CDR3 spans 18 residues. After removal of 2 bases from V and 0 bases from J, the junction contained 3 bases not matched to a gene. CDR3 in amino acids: CASSLTSGRFSGANVLTF. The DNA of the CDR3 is TGTGCCAGCAGTTTAACTAGCGGGAGATTCTCTGGGGCCAACGTCCTGACTTTC.

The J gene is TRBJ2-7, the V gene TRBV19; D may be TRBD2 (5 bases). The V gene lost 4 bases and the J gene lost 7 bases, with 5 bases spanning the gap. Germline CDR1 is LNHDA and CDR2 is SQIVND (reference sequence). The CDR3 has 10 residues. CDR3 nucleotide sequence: TGTGCCAGTAGTAGAGGGGAGCAGTACTTC. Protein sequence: CASSRGEQYF.

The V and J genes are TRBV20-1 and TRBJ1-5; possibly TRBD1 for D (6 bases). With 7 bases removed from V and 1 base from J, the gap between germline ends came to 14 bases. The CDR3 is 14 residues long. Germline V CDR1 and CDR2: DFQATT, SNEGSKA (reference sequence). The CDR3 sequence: CSVEQGYSNQPQHF. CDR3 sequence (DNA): TGCAGTGTTGAACAGGGTTACAGCAATCAGCCCCAGCATTTT.

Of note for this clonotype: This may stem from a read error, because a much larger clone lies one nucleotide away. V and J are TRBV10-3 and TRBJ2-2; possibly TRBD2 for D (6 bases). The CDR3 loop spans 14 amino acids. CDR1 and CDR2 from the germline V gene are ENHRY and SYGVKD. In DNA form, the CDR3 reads TGTGCCATCAGTGGACTAGGGGAGAACGGGGAGCCGTTTTTT. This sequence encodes CAISGLGENGEPFF.

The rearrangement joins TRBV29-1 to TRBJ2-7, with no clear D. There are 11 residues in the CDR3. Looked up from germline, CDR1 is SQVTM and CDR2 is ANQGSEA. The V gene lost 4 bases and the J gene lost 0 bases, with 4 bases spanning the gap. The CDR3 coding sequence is TGCAGCGTTGTCAGCTCCTACGAGCAGTACTTC. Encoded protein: CSVVSSYEQYF.